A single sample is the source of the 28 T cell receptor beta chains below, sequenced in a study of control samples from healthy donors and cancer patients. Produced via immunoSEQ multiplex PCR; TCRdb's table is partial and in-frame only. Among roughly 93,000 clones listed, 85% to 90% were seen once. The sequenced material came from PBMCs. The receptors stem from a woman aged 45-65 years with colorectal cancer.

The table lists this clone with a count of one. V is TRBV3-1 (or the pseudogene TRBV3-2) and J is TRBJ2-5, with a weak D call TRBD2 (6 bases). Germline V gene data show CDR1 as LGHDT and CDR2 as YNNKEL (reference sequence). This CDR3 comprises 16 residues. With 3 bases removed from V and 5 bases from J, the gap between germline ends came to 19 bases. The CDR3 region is CASSQARTGRMETQYF. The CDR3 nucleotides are TGTGCCAGCAGCCAGGCCAGGACGGGGAGGATGGAGACCCAGTACTTC.

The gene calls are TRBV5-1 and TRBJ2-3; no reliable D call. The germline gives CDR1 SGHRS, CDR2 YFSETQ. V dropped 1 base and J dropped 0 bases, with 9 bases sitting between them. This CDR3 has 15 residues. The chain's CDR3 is CASSLPQPSTDTQYF. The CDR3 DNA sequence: TGCGCCAGCAGCTTGCCCCAGCCGAGCACAGATACGCAGTATTTT.

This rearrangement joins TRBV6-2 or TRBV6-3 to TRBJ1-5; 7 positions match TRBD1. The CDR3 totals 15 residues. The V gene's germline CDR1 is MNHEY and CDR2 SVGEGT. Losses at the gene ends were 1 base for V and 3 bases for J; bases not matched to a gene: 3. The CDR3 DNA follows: TGTGCCAGCAGTTACTACGACAGGGACAATCAGCCCCAGCATTTT. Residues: CASSYYDRDNQPQHF.

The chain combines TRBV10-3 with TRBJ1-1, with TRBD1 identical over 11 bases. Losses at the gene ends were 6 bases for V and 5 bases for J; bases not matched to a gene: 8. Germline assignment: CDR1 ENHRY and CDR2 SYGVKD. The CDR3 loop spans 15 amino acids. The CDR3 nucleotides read TGTGCCATCAGCGGACAGGGGGCCCGAAAAACTGAAGCTTTCTTT. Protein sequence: CAISGQGARKTEAFF.

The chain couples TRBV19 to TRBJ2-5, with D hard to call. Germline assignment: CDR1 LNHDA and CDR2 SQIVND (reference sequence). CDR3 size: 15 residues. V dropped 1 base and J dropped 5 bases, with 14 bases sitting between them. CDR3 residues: CASSIGDLMGETQYF. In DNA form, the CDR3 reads TGTGCCAGTAGTATAGGAGATCTTATGGGGGAGACCCAGTACTTC.

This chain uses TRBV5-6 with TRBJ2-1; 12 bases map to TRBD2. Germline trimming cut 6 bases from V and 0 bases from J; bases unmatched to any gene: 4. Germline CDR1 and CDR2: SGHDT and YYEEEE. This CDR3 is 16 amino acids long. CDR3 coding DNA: TGTGCCAGCATCCTAGCGGGGGGGAGCTCCTACAATGAGCAGTTCTTC. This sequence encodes CASILAGGSSYNEQFF.

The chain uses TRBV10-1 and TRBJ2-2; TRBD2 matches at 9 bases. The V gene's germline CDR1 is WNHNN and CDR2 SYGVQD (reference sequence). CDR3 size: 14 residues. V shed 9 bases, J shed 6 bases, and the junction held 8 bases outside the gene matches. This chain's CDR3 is CASGAGGFAGELFF. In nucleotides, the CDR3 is TGCGCCAGTGGCGCGGGAGGGTTCGCCGGGGAGCTGTTTTTT.

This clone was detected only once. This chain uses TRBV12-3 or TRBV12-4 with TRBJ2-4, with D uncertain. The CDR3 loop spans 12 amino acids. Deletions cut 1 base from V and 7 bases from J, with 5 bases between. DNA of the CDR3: TGTGCCAGCAGTTTAGGGACGAACATTCAGTACTTC. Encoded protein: CASSLGTNIQYF.

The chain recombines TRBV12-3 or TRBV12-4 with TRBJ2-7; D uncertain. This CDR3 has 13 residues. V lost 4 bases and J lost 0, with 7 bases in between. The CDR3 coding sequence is TGTGCCAGCAGTTACGATAGCTCCTACGAGCAGTACGTC. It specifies CASSYDSSYEQYV.

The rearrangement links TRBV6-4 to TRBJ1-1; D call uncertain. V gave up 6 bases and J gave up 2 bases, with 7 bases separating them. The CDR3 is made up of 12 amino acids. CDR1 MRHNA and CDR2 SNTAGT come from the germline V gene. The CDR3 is CASRAGNTEAFF. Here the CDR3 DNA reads TGTGCCAGCAGGGCGGGAAACACTGAAGCTTTCTTT.

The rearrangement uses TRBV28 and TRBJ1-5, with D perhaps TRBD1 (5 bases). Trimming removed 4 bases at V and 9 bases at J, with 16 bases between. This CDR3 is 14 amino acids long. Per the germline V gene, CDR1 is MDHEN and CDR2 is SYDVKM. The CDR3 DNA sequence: TGTGCCAGCAGTTCTATGACAGTCGACTGGCCCCAGCATTTT. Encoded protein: CASSSMTVDWPQHF. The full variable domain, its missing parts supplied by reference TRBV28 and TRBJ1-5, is DVKVTQSSRYLVKRTGEKVFLECVQDMDHENMFWYRQDPGLGLRLIYFSYDVKMKEKGDIPEGYSVSREKKERFSLILESASTNQTSMYLCASSSMTVDWPQHFGDGTRLSIL.

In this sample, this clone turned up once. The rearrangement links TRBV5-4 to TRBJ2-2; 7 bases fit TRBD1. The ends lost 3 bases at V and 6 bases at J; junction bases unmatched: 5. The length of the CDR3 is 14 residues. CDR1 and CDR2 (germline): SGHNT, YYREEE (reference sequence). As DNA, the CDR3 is TGTGCCAGCAGCTCAACCGACAGGGCCGGGGAGCTGTTTTTT. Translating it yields CASSSTDRAGELFF. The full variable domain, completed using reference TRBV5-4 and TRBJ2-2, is ETGVTQSPTHLIKTRGQQVTLRCSSQSGHNTVSWYQQALGQGPQFIFQYYREEENGRGNFPPRFSGLQFPNYSSELNVNALELDDSALYLCASSSTDRAGELFFGEGSRLTVL.

The CDR3 loop reads CATSDPGGGDTQYF. The CDR3, as DNA: TGTGCCACCAGTGACCCCGGCGGGGGGGATACGCAGTATTTT. This chain connects TRBV24-1 to TRBJ2-3; 8 bases are shared with TRBD2. This CDR3 is built from 14 residues. Unmatched junction bases numbered 5, after V lost 4 bases and J lost 6 bases. The germline V gene encodes CDR1 KGHDR and CDR2 SFDVKD.

In nucleotides, the CDR3 is TGTGCCAGCTTCCGGGACATGACCTACGAGCAGTACGTC. Translating gives CASFRDMTYEQYV. The V gene is TRBV28, the J gene TRBJ2-7, with D perhaps TRBD1 (6 bases). The V gene lost 8 bases and the J gene lost 2 bases, with 13 bases spanning the gap. Germline CDR1 MDHEN, CDR2 SYDVKM. This CDR3 region has 13 residues.

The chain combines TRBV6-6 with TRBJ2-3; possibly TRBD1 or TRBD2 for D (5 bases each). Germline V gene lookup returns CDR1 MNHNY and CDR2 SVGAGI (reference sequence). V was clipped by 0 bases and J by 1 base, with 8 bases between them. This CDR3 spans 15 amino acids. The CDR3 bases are TGTGCCAGCAGTTACTCGGGGACCCGCACAGATACGCAGTATTTT. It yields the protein CASSYSGTRTDTQYF.

CDR3 coding DNA: TGTGCCAGCAGCCCCCCTAGGGGGCCCCAGCATTTT. Translation gives CASSPPRGPQHF. The rearrangement joins TRBV27 to TRBJ1-5; a weak D match, TRBD1 (5 bases). CDR3 length equals 12 residues. The germline V gene has CDR1 MNHEY and CDR2 SMNVEV (reference sequence). V was shortened by 6 bases and J by 9 bases, with 12 bases between the two germline ends.

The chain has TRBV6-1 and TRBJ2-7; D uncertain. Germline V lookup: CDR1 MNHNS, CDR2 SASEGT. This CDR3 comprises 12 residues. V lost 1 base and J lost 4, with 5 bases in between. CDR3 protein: CASSEGPYEQYV. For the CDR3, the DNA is TGTGCCAGCAGTGAAGGGCCTTACGAGCAGTACGTC.

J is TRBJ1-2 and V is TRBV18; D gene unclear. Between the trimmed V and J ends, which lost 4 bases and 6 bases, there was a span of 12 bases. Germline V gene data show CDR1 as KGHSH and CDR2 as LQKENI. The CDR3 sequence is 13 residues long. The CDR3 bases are TGTGCCAGCTCACGAGAAAGGGTTGATGGCTACACCTTC. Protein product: CASSRERVDGYTF. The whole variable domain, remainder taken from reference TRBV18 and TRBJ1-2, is NAGVMQNPRHLVRRRGQEARLRCSPMKGHSHVYWYRQLPEEGLKFMVYLQKENIIDESGMPKERFSAEFPKEGPSILRIQQVVRGDSAAYFCASSRERVDGYTFGSGTRLTVV.

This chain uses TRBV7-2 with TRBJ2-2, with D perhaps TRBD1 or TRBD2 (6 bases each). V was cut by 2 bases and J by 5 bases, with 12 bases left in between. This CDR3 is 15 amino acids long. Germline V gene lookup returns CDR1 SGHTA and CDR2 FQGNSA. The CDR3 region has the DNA TGTGCCAGCAGCTTACCGGGGGCGGGTACCGGGGAGCTGTTTTTT. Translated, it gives CASSLPGAGTGELFF.

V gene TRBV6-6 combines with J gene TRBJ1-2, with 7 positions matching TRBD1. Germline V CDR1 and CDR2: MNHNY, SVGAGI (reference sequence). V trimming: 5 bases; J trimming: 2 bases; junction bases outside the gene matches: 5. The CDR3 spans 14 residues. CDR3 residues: CASSNRGANYGYTF. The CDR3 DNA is TGTGCCAGCAGTAACAGGGGAGCGAACTATGGCTACACCTTC.

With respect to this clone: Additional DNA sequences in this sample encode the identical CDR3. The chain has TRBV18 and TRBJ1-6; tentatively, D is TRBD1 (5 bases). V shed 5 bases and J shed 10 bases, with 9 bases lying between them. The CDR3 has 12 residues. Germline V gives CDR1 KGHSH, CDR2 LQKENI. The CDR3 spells CASSGANSPLHF. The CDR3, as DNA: TGTGCCAGCTCAGGGGCCAACTCACCCCTCCACTTT.

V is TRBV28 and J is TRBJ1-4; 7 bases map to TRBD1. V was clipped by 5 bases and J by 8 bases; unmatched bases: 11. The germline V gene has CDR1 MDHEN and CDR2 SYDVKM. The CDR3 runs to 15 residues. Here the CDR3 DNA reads TGTGCCAGCAGTCCTAATCAGGGGGGGAAGGAAAAACTGTTTTTT. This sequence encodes CASSPNQGGKEKLFF. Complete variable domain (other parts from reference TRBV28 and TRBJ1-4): DVKVTQSSRYLVKRTGEKVFLECVQDMDHENMFWYRQDPGLGLRLIYFSYDVKMKEKGDIPEGYSVSREKKERFSLILESASTNQTSMYLCASSPNQGGKEKLFFGSGTQLSVL.

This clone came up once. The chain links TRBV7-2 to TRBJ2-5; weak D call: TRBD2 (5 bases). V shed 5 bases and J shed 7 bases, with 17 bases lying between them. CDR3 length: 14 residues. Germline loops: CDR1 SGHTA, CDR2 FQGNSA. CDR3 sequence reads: CASSPRASSGTQYF. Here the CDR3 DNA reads TGTGCCAGCAGCCCCCGGGCTAGCAGCGGGACCCAGTACTTC.

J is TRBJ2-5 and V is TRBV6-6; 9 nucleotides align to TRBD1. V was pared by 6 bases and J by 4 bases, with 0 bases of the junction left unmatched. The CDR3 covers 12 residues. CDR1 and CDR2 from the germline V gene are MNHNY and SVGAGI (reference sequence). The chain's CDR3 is CASRGQGETQYF. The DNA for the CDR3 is TGTGCCAGCAGGGGACAGGGAGAGACCCAGTACTTC.

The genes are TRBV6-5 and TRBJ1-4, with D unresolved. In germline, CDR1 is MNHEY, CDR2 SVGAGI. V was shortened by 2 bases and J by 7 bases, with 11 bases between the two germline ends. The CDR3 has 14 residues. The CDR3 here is CASSYNDIGEKLFF. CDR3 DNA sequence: TGTGCCAGCAGTTACAATGACATTGGTGAAAAACTGTTTTTT.

This CDR3 reads CAWSVGSGGASTDTQYF. For the CDR3, the DNA is TGTGCCTGGAGTGTGGGTAGCGGGGGGGCCAGCACAGATACGCAGTATTTT. The rearrangement links TRBV30 to TRBJ2-3; TRBD2 matches at 11 bases. The CDR3 runs 17 residues. In germline, CDR1 is GTSNPN, CDR2 SVGIG (reference sequence). Trimming cost V 0 bases and J 0 bases; bases outside gene matches: 5.

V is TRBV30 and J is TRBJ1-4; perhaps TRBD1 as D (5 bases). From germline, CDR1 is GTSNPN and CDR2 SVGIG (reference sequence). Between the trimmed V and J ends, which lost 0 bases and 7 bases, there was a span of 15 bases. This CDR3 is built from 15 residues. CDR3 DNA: TGTGCCTGGAGTGTACTGGTCGGCGGGGGTGAAAAACTGTTTTTT. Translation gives CAWSVLVGGGEKLFF.

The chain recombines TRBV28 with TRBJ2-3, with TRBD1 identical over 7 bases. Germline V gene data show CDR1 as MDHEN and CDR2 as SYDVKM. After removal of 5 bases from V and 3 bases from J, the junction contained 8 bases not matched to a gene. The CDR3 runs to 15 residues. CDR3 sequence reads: CASSRQGMITDTQYF. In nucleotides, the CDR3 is TGTGCCAGCAGTCGACAGGGTATGATAACAGATACGCAGTATTTT.